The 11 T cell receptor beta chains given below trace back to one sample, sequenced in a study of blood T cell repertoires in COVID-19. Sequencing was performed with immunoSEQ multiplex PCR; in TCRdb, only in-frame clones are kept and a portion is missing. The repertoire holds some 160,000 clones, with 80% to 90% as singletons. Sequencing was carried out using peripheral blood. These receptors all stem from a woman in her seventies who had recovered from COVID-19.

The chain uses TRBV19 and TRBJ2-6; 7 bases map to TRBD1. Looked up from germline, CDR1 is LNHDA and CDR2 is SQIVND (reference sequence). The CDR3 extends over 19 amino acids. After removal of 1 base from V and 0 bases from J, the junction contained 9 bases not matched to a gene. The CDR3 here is CASSIGLAGGPSGANVLTF. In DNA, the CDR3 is TGTGCCAGTAGTATAGGCTTGGCAGGGGGTCCCTCTGGGGCCAACGTCCTGACTTTC.

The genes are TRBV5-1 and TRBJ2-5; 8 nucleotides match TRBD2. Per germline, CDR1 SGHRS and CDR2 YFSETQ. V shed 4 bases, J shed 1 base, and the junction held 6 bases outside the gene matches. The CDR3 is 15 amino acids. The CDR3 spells CASSPGGIPQETQYF. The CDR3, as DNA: TGCGCCAGCAGCCCGGGGGGGATCCCCCAAGAGACCCAGTACTTC. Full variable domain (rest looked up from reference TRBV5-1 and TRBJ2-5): KAGVTQTPRYLIKTRGQQVTLSCSPISGHRSVSWYQQTPGQGLQFLFEYFSETQRNKGNFPGRFSGRQFSNSRSEMNVSTLELGDSALYLCASSPGGIPQETQYFGPGTRLLVL.

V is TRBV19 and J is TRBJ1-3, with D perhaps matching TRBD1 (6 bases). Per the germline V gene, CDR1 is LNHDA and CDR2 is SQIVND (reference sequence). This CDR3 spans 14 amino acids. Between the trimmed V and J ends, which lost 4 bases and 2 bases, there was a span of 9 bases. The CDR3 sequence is CASSNHRAGNTIYF. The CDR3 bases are TGTGCCAGTAGTAATCACAGGGCTGGAAACACCATATATTTT.

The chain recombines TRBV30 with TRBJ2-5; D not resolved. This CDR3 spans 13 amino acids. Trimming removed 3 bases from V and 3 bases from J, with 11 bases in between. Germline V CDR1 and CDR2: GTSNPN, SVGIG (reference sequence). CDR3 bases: TGTGCCTGGAGCTTCCGGTTTGAAGAGACCCAGTACTTC. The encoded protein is CAWSFRFEETQYF. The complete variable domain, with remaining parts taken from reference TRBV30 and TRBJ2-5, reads SQTIHQWPATLVQPVGSPLSLECTVEGTSNPNLYWYRQAAGRGLQLLFYSVGIGQISSEVPQNLSASRPQDRQFILSSKKLLLSDSGFYLCAWSFRFEETQYFGPGTRLLVL.

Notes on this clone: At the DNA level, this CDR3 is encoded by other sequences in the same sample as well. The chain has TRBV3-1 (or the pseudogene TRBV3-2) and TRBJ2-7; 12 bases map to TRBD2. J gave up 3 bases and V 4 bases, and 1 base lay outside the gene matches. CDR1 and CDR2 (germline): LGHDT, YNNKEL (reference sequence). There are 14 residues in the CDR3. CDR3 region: CASSPTSGSYEQYF. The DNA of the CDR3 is TGTGCCAGCAGCCCGACTAGCGGGAGCTACGAGCAGTACTTC.

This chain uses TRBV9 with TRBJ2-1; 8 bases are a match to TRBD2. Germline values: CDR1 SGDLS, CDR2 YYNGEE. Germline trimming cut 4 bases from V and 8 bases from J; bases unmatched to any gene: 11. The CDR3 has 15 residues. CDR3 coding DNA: TGTGCCAGCAGCCCACTAGCGGCCCTCTGGGATGAGCAGTTCTTC. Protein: CASSPLAALWDEQFF.

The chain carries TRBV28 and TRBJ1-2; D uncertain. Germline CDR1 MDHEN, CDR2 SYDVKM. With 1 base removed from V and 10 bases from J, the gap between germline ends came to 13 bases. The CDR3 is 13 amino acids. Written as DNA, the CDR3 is TGTGCCAGCAGTTTATCCCTCCCTCCGGTCTACACCTTC. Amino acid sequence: CASSLSLPPVYTF.

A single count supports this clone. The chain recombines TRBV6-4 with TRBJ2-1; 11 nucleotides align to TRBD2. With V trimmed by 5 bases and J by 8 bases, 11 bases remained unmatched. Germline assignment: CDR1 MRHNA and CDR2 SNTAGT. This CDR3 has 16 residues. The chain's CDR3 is CASSPTGVAGGDEQFF. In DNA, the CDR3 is TGTGCCAGCAGTCCCACGGGGGTAGCGGGAGGGGATGAGCAGTTCTTC.

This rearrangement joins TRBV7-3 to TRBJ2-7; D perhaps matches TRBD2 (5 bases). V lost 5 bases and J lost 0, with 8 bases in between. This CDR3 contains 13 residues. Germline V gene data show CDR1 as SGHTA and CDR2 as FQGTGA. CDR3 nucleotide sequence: TGTGCCAGCAGCAGCGGCCCCTCCTACGAGCAGTACTTC. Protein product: CASSSGPSYEQYF. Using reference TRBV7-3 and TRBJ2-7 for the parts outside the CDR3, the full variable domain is GAGVSQTPSNKVTEKGKYVELRCDPISGHTALYWYRQSLGQGPEFLIYFQGTGAADDSGLPNDRFFAVRPEGSVSTLKIQRTERGDSAVYLCASSSGPSYEQYFGPGTRLTVT.

CDR3 nucleotides: TGCGCCAGCAGCTTGGTTCCGACTAGCGGGAGGGCCTCTGGGGCCAACGTCCTGACTTTC. It is translated as CASSLVPTSGRASGANVLTF. The V call is TRBV5-1, the J call TRBJ2-6; 14 positions agree with TRBD2. Per germline, CDR1 SGHRS and CDR2 YFSETQ. J lost 0 bases, V lost 0 bases, and 5 bases had no gene match. CDR3 size: 20 residues.

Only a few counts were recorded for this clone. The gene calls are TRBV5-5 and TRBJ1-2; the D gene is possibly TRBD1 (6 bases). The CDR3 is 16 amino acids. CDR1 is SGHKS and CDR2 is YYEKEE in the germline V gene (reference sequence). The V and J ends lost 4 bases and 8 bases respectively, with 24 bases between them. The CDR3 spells CASSLWTDTPRWGYTF. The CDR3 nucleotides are TGTGCCAGCAGCCTCTGGACAGACACTCCACGATGGGGCTACACCTTC.